This TCR beta chain stems from a study of blood T cells in healthy people across ages. General study findings and limits: A roughly linear fall in TCR beta diversity per million T cells was seen with increasing age. The study could not conclusively compare naive and antigen-experienced cells, given its unsorted PBMCs.

The V end was cut by 7 bases, the J end by 0 bases, with 15 bases between. Germline CDR1 LNHNV, CDR2 YYDKDF (reference sequence). There are 15 residues in the CDR3. Individuals who donated were healthy Caucasians from Russia aged roughly 6 to 100. Primed by a sample-barcoded 5' primer and a J-beta primer mix, a second PCR proceeded for about 6 to 11 cycles. The template-switch adaptor was a 5' adaptor with 12 random nucleotides. It tagged each cDNA molecule. One entry per CDR3 protein, called by TCRdb with MiXCR from the 5' RACE reads. Here the sample spans 1,500,000 or so distinct CDR3 sequences, around 55% being singletons. Points on this clonotype: The antigen remains unidentified.

The clonotype was recovered from a man aged 18 to 35 in good health. This rearrangement joins TRBV15 to TRBJ1-1, with D possibly being TRBD1 (5 bases). The sequencing input was blood. The DNA of the CDR3 is TGTGCCACCACTACGGACATCTTGTTGAACACTGAAGCTTTCTTT. Protein: CATTTDILLNTEAFF.